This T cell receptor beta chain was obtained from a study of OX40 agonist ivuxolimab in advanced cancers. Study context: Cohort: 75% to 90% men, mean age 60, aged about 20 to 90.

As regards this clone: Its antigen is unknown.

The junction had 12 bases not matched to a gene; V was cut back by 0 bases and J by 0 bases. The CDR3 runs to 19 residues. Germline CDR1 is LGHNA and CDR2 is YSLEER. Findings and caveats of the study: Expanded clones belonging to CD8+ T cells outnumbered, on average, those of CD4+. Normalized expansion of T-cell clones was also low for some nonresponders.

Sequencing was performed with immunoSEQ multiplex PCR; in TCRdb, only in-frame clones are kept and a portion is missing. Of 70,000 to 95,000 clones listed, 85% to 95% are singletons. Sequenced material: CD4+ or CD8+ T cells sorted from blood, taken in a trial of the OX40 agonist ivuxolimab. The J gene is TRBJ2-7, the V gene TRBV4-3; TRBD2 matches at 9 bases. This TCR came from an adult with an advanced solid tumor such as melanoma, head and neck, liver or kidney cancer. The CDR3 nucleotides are TGCGCCAGCAGCCAAGATTGGCCTAGCGGGACTCTCAACTCCTACGAGCAGTACTTC. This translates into CASSQDWPSGTLNSYEQYF.